These 17 T cell receptor beta chains were sequenced from one sample in a study of blood T cell repertoires in COVID-19 (dated by TCRdb to 2019 to 2021). Libraries were prepared through the immunoSEQ multiplex PCR assay. Sourced from immuneACCESS, this table was stored by TCRdb with only in-frame sequences that have V and J called. A share of the clones is absent; for the studies checked, an unresolved V gene accounts for under half, and the remainder has no known explanation. Across this sample there are about 160,000 clones, with roughly 88% seen only once. The leading ten clones occupy about a tenth of the sample. Sequencing was done on a sample of peripheral blood. Receptors were obtained from a woman older than 75 with active or convalescent COVID-19.

There are a few counts of this clone. This chain connects TRBV28 to TRBJ1-2; D gene ambiguous. Germline-derived CDR1 and CDR2 are MDHEN and SYDVKM. The germline V and J ends were trimmed by 2 bases and 7 bases, with 5 bases remaining between them. This CDR3 has 11 residues. The CDR3, as DNA: TGTGCCAGCAGTTTAAATATTGGCTACACCTTC. Protein product: CASSLNIGYTF.

J is TRBJ2-7 and V is TRBV7-2; a weak D match, TRBD1 (6 bases). V was cut by 0 bases and J by 4 bases, with 19 bases left in between. This CDR3 is built from 17 residues. In germline, CDR1 is SGHTA, CDR2 FQGNSA. In DNA form, the CDR3 reads TGTGCCAGCAGCTTAGCCGGGTATGGGGTAACAGGGTACGAGCAGTACTTC. Translation: CASSLAGYGVTGYEQYF.

The table lists this clone with a count of one. The genes are TRBV9 and TRBJ1-4; D is perhaps TRBD1 (5 bases). CDR1 and CDR2 from the germline V gene are SGDLS and YYNGEE. V lost 3 bases, J lost 0 bases, and 9 bases lay in between. The CDR3 contains 15 residues. CDR3 nucleotide sequence: TGTGCCAGCAGCGCACCAGGGACAACTAATGAAAAACTGTTTTTT. This translates into CASSAPGTTNEKLFF.

This clone ranks as medium-sized. The chain employs TRBV7-2 and TRBJ2-1; TRBD1 agrees at 7 bases. The CDR3 loop spans 16 amino acids. CDR1 is SGHTA, CDR2 FQGNSA, per germline. V shed 2 bases and J 4 bases; nucleotides not matched to a gene: 8. The CDR3 nucleotides read TGTGCCAGCAGCTTAACGGGCCAGGGGGAGTACAATGAGCAGTTCTTC. It specifies CASSLTGQGEYNEQFF. The whole variable domain, filled in from reference TRBV7-2 and TRBJ2-1, reads GAGVSQSPSNKVTEKGKDVELRCDPISGHTALYWYRQSLGQGLEFLIYFQGNSAPDKSGLPSDRFSAERTGGSVSTLTIQRTQQEDSAVYLCASSLTGQGEYNEQFFGPGTRLTVL.

This clone was seen a few times. This chain joins TRBV6-5 and TRBJ2-2; 8 nucleotides align to TRBD1. The CDR3 is 15 residues long. The V gene end was trimmed by 7 bases and the J gene end by 3 bases; junction bases not matched to a gene: 7. Looked up from germline, CDR1 is MNHEY and CDR2 is SVGAGI. The CDR3 is CASTPWDRYTGELFF. The CDR3 DNA sequence: TGTGCCAGCACCCCGTGGGACAGGTACACCGGGGAGCTGTTTTTT.

In its sample, this clone was seen a few times. The V and J genes are TRBV7-9 and TRBJ1-4, with TRBD1 matching over 7 bases. Germline V gene sequence: CDR1 SEHNR, CDR2 FQNEAQ (reference sequence). The CDR3 runs to 15 residues. The trim removed 4 bases at V and 5 bases at J, leaving 7 bases unmatched. This chain's CDR3 is CASSSKGAQNEKLFF. The DNA for the CDR3 is TGTGCCAGCAGCTCGAAGGGGGCCCAAAATGAAAAACTGTTTTTT.

The chain carries TRBV6-2 or TRBV6-3 and TRBJ2-7, with a tentative D call TRBD2 (5 bases). The CDR3 length is 19 residues. V dropped 5 bases and J dropped 4 bases, with 30 bases sitting between them. Germline CDR1 is MNHEY and CDR2 is SVGEGT. The CDR3 protein is CASSTLRRPPSGTGYEQYF. DNA for the CDR3: TGTGCCAGCAGTACGCTCCGCCGACCCCCCTCGGGTACGGGATACGAGCAGTACTTC.

This clone was recorded once. The chain carries TRBV7-9 and TRBJ2-5; 10 bases line up with TRBD2. The V segment lost 5 bases and the J segment 4 bases; nucleotides outside the gene matches: 7. Germline V gene data show CDR1 as SEHNR and CDR2 as FQNEAQ (reference sequence). CDR3 length: 15 residues. The CDR3 region has the DNA TGTGCCAGCAGCCCTTTCGTAGCGGGGGGAGAGACCCAGTACTTC. Translating gives CASSPFVAGGETQYF.

The chain has TRBV6-2 or TRBV6-3 and TRBJ1-5; unclear D gene. Trimming stripped 2 bases from V and 2 bases from J, with 13 bases between. This CDR3 contains 16 residues. Germline CDR1 MNHEY, CDR2 SVGEGT. In DNA, the CDR3 is TGTGCCAGCAGTTACGGCGGGTACTTGGGCAATCAGCCCCAGCATTTT. Amino acids: CASSYGGYLGNQPQHF.

The rearrangement links TRBV27 to TRBJ1-6; D possibly corresponds to TRBD1 (6 bases). The V and J ends lost 5 bases and 7 bases respectively, with 18 bases between them. The CDR3 length is 16 residues. Germline CDR1 reads MNHEY; CDR2 reads SMNVEV (reference sequence). CDR3: CASSPTDGTRNSPLHF. The CDR3 nucleotides are TGTGCCAGCAGTCCAACCGACGGGACAAGAAATTCACCCCTCCACTTT.

V usage is TRBV7-9 and J usage is TRBJ1-2; 8 bases map to TRBD1. V was pared by 1 base and J by 2 bases, with 3 bases of the junction left unmatched. This CDR3 is built from 15 residues. CDR1 SEHNR and CDR2 FQNEAQ come from the germline V gene (reference sequence). CDR3 sequence reads: CASSLETGENYGYTF. The CDR3 coding sequence is TGTGCCAGCAGCTTAGAGACAGGGGAGAACTATGGCTACACCTTC.

J is TRBJ2-3 and V is TRBV3-1 (or the pseudogene TRBV3-2), with D tentatively TRBD1 (6 bases). This CDR3 is 15 amino acids long. Per the germline V gene, CDR1 is LGHDT and CDR2 is YNNKEL (reference sequence). The germline V and J ends were trimmed by 1 base and 2 bases, with 10 bases remaining between them. The CDR3 DNA follows: TGTGCCAGCAGCCAAGGAGGGGGTTTCACAGATACGCAGTATTTT. The encoded protein is CASSQGGGFTDTQYF.

This clone was seen more than once but under ten times. The rearrangement uses TRBV27 and TRBJ2-2, with D maybe TRBD1 (6 bases). CDR1 is MNHEY, CDR2 SMNVEV, per germline (reference sequence). The CDR3 contains 15 residues. Trimming left V 2 bases short and J 5 bases short, with 12 bases between. In DNA, the CDR3 is TGTGCCAGCAGTTTAGGGACAATCATAACCGGGGAGCTGTTTTTT. Protein sequence: CASSLGTIITGELFF.

The V gene is TRBV21-1, the J gene TRBJ2-5; the table's D call, TRBD1, was not checked against the DNA. TRBV21-1 is a known pseudogene. This CDR3 is built from 14 residues. Written as DNA, the CDR3 is TGTGCCAGCAGCAAGGGTCGACAGGAAGAGACCCAGTACTTC. Its translation: CASSKGRQEETQYF.

The rearrangement links TRBV21-1 to TRBJ1-5; TRBD1 is the table's D call, not checked against the DNA. TRBV21-1 is termed a pseudogene. The length of the CDR3 is 15 residues. The CDR3 nucleotides read TGTGCCAGCAGCAAGGGCAGGATCCTAAATCAGCCCCAGCATTTT. It codes for CASSKGRILNQPQHF.

The chain recombines TRBV21-1 with TRBJ1-5; the DNA was not compared with TRBD1, the D call given in the table. TRBV21-1 is described as a pseudogene. CDR3 length: 18 residues. CDR3 protein: CASSNPNRGLTSNQPQHF. In nucleotides, the CDR3 is TGTGCCAGCAGCAACCCAAACAGGGGGCTCACTAGCAATCAGCCCCAGCATTTT.

This clone was detected once. The V gene is TRBV27, the J gene TRBJ2-1, with 9 positions matching TRBD1. CDR3 length equals 12 residues. Germline values: CDR1 MNHEY, CDR2 SMNVEV (reference sequence). The V and J ends lost 6 bases and 9 bases, in that order; junction bases with no gene match: 3. This CDR3 reads CASRGQGAEQFF. The CDR3 nucleotides read TGTGCCAGCAGGGGACAGGGTGCTGAGCAGTTCTTC.